This T cell receptor beta chain was recorded in a study of blood T cell repertoires in COVID-19. Looking at the study overall: Sites in the United States, Italy and Spain provided acute and convalescent COVID-19 samples. T cells, B-cell-depleted T cells, or PBMCs provided the cDNA or gDNA that served as material.

Libraries were prepared by immunoSEQ multiplex PCR; TCRdb keeps only in-frame clonotypes and omits some of them. The sample consists of about 65,000 clones, roughly 80% of them appearing once. CDR3 length: 13 amino acids. V lost 6 bases, J lost 10 bases, and 11 bases stayed unmatched. The germline gives CDR1 MNHEY, CDR2 SVGAGI. The rearrangement links TRBV6-5 to TRBJ1-1, with TRBD1 identical over 7 bases. Sequencing was done on a sample of peripheral blood. The sequence was obtained from a human donor in a cohort sampled during active COVID-19. The CDR3 coding sequence is TGTGCCAGCAGAGGAGGGGGCCTCTTACGAGCTTTCTTT. Protein sequence: CASRGGGLLRAFF.